The source of this T cell receptor beta chain is a study of T-cell memory formation after mild COVID-19. The 5'RACE method, run with constant-segment primers, produced TCR alpha and TCR beta cDNA libraries (carrying sample barcodes and UMIs). TCRdb fed the 5' RACE reads into MiXCR, producing one record per CDR3 protein. The sample gives just over 150,000 distinct CDR3 sequences, roughly a third of which show up once; 12% is in the top ten. Study-wide points: Several responding clones turned up in pre-infection memory, indicating that cross-reactive memory may have taken part. Contracting CD4+ clones were located mainly in CM and EM, and CD8+ clones in EMRA. Clones contracting over day 15 to 85 were CD4/CD8 balanced, with later expanders leaning CD4+.

CDR1 is SQVTM, CDR2 ANQGSEA, per germline. V lost 4 bases and J lost 2; bases outside the gene matches: 16. This CDR3 region has 19 residues. This clonotype was counted between two and nine times. Antigen specificity is unknown. This receptor was obtained from an adult woman who had mild COVID-19 (a few samples of this study predate the infection). Cell type and time point are not known. The genes are TRBV29-1 and TRBJ2-3; 12 bases line up with TRBD2. Sequencing input: PBMCs or a T cell subset sorted from them (not recorded which). CDR3 in DNA: TGCAGCGTTGTGCGTGGACGGGATGGACTAGCGGGGTTCACAGATACGCAGTATTTT. Protein product: CSVVRGRDGLAGFTDTQYF.